In its sample, the clone carrying this T cell receptor beta chain was seen once. Use of 60 Vbeta and 13 Jbeta primers characterized the PCR. Generated by immunoSEQ multiplex PCR, the TCRdb table keeps only in-frame clones and is missing some. The profile covers about 120,000 clones, with under 90% appearing a single time and roughly 9.2% taken by the ten largest. The CDR3 is 17 amino acids. Germline V CDR1 and CDR2: SEHNR, FQNEAQ (reference sequence). After removal of 0 bases from V and 2 bases from J, the junction contained 8 bases not matched to a gene. This sample is part of a study of cytomegalovirus exposure and HLA in healthy donors.

The gene calls are TRBV7-9 and TRBJ2-3; 7 bases are a match to TRBD2. The sequence was collected from a female donor in good health and CMV-seropositive. Sequences were obtained from PBMCs. CDR3 nucleotides: TGTGCCAGCAGCTTAGCGCTGGCGGGGGACTTCACAGATACGCAGTATTTT. This sequence encodes CASSLALAGDFTDTQYF. The variable domain in full, completed from reference TRBV7-9 and TRBJ2-3, reads DTGVSQNPRHKITKRGQNVTFRCDPISEHNRLYWYRQTLGQGPEFLTYFQNEAQLEKSRLLSDRFSAERPKGSFSTLEIQRTEQGDSAMYLCASSLALAGDFTDTQYFGPGTRLTVL.